This T cell receptor beta chain was retrieved from a study of spatial heterogeneity in lung cancer. Study results and limitations: The study found that ubiquitous and regional expanded TCR counts tracked ubiquitous and regional nonsynonymous mutations, respectively. It was found that expanded intratumoral alpha and beta TCR counts tracked tumor mutation counts.

Ten or more counts support this clonotype. The antigen is undetermined. This CDR3 contains 15 residues. V shed 1 base and J shed 2 bases, with 12 bases lying between them. Per germline, CDR1 LNHNV and CDR2 YYDKDF (reference sequence). Time point described: sample taken at primary tumor resection. A total of more than 65 untreated early-stage non-small cell lung cancer patients served as donors. Unsorted whole RNA of tumor, nontumor lung or frozen PBMC was sequenced. Unique molecular identifiers, one per molecule, were present on every TCR cDNA molecule. TCRdb re-derived calls from the 5' RACE reads in MiXCR, one entry per CDR3 protein. The sample consists of approximately 20,000 distinct CDR3 sequences, 7% of them appearing once.

This specimen consisted of lung tumor tissue, obtained at surgery. This receptor was obtained from a female donor with early-stage non-small cell lung cancer. The rearrangement joins TRBV15 to TRBJ2-7; D uncertain. CDR3 loop: CATSRATDATYEQYF. The CDR3, as DNA: TGTGCCACCAGCAGAGCCACGGACGCTACCTACGAGCAGTACTTC.